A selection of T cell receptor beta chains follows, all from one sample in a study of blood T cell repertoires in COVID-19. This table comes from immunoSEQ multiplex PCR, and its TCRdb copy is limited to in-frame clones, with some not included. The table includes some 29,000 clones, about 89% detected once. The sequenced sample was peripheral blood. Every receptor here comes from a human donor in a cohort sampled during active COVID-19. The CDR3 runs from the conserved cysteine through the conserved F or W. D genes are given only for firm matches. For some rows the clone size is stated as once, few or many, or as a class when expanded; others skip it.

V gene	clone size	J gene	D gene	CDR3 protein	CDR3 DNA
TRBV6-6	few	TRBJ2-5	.	CASSYSRETQYF	TGTGCCAGCAGTTACTCACGGGAGACCCAGTACTTC
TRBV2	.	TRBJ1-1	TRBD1	CASSEAVTTGGWYTEAFF	TGTGCCAGCAGTGAAGCCGTGACAACAGGGGGTTGGTACACTGAAGCTTTCTTT
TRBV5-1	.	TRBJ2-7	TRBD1	CASSSPGTGSYEQYF	TGCGCCAGCAGCTCGCCCGGGACAGGATCCTACGAGCAGTACTTC
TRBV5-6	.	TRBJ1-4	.	CASSLGDKGGEKLFF	TGTGCCAGCAGCTTGGGGGACAAAGGAGGTGAAAAACTGTTTTTT
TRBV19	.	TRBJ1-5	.	CASGGTGGNQPQHF	TGTGCCAGTGGGGGGACTGGAGGCAATCAGCCCCAGCATTTT
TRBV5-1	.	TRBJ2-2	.	CASSAGNTGELFF	TGCGCCAGCAGCGCGGGGAACACCGGGGAGCTGTTTTTT
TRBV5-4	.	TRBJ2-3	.	CASSAQITDTQYF	TGTGCCAGCAGCGCCCAGATCACAGATACGCAGTATTTT
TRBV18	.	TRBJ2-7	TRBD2	CAARGRCGGRSSYEQYF	TGTGCCGCAAGGGGCCGGTGCGGGGGGCGAAGCTCCTACGAGCAGTACTTC
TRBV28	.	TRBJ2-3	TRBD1	CASSFPGTGRTDTQYF	TGTGCCAGCAGTTTCCCAGGGACAGGGCGCACAGATACGCAGTATTTT
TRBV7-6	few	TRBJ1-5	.	CASSLLQAADYSNQPQHF	TGTGCCAGCAGCTTATTACAAGCCGCAGACTATAGCAATCAGCCCCAGCATTTT
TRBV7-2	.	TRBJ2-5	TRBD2	CASSPSSSGQETQYF	TGTGCCAGCAGCCCATCTTCTAGCGGCCAAGAGACCCAGTACTTC
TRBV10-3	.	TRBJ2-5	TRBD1	CAISRTGETQYF	TGTGCCATCAGCCGGACAGGAGAGACCCAGTACTTC
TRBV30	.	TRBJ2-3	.	CAWSEVSGTDTQYF	TGTGCCTGGAGTGAAGTTAGCGGCACAGATACGCAGTATTTT
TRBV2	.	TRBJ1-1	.	CASSLTGNTEAFF	TGTGCCAGCAGTTTGACAGGGAACACTGAAGCTTTCTTT
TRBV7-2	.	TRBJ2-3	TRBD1	CASTENPGQETDTQYF	TGTGCCAGCACCGAGAACCCGGGACAGGAGACAGATACGCAGTATTTT
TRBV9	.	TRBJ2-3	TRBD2	CASSVGLAGGPVRDTQYF	TGTGCCAGCAGCGTAGGGCTAGCGGGGGGGCCGGTTAGAGATACGCAGTATTTT
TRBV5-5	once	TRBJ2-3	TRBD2	CASSPFSRGGTDTQYF	TGTGCCAGCAGCCCCTTCTCGCGGGGGGGCACAGATACGCAGTATTTT
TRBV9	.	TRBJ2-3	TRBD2	CASSIAGGWVGDTQYF	TGTGCCAGCAGTATAGCGGGGGGCTGGGTCGGCGATACGCAGTATTTT
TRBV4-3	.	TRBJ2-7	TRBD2	CASSPLAGAYEQYF	TGCGCCAGCAGCCCCCTAGCGGGAGCCTACGAGCAGTACTTC
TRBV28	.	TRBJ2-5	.	CASSTDRHLYF	TGTGCCAGCAGTACCGACAGGCATCTCTACTTC
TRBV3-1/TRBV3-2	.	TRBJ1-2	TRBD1	CASSPGTGDLNYGYTF	TGTGCCAGCAGCCCCGGCACAGGGGACCTTAACTATGGCTACACCTTC
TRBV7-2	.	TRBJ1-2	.	CASSLDSGNYGYTF	TGTGCCAGCAGCTTGGATTCGGGGAACTATGGCTACACCTTC
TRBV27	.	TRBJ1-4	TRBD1	CASSPQGATNEKLFF	TGTGCCAGCAGTCCACAGGGGGCAACTAATGAAAAACTGTTTTTT
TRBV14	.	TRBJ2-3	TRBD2	CASSQNGGLGSDTQYF	TGTGCCAGCAGCCAGAACGGGGGGTTGGGCTCAGATACGCAGTATTTT
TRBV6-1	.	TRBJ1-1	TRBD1	CASSDGGTDNTEAFF	TGTGCCAGCAGTGACGGAGGGACAGATAACACTGAAGCTTTCTTT
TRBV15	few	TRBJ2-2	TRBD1	CATSKSRGRWNTGELFF	TGTGCCACCAGCAAAAGCAGGGGGCGGTGGAACACCGGGGAGCTGTTTTTT
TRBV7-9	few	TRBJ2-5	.	CASSNPQLGPETQYF	TGTGCCAGCAGCAACCCCCAACTAGGCCCAGAGACCCAGTACTTC
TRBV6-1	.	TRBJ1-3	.	CASSEAGVYGNTIYF	TGTGCCAGCAGTGAAGCCGGGGTCTACGGAAACACCATATATTTT
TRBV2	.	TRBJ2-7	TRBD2	CASRGASGGASVEQYF	TGTGCCAGTAGGGGAGCTAGCGGGGGGGCGTCTGTCGAGCAGTACTTC
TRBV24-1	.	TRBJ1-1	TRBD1	CATSEMDRPVNTEAFF	TGTGCCACCAGTGAGATGGACAGGCCGGTAAACACTGAAGCTTTCTTT
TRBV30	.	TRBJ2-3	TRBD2	CAWSSGGAGITDTQYF	TGTGCCTGGAGCTCGGGGGGAGCGGGGATAACAGATACGCAGTATTTT
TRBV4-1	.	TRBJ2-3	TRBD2	CASSQGIQRGGRGDTQYF	TGCGCCAGCAGCCAAGGTATCCAGCGGGGGGGCCGGGGAGATACGCAGTATTTT
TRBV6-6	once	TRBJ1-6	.	CASQQDSPLHF	TGTGCCAGCCAACAGGATTCACCCCTCCACTTT
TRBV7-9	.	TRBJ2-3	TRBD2	CASSTLAGVGDTQYF	TGTGCCAGCAGTACCTTAGCGGGGGTGGGAGATACGCAGTATTTT
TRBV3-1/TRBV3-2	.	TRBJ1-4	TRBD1	CASSSGGNNEKLFF	TGTGCCAGCAGCTCAGGGGGTAATAATGAAAAACTGTTTTTT
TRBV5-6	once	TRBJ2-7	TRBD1	CASSLTQGSEQYF	TGTGCCAGCAGCTTGACACAGGGGAGCGAGCAGTACTTC
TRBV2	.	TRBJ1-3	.	CASDRDNGINTIYF	TGTGCCAGTGACCGGGACAACGGGATAAACACCATATATTTT
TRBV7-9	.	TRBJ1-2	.	CASSLATGYGYTF	TGTGCCAGCAGCTTAGCCACGGGCTATGGCTACACCTTC
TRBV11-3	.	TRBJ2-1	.	CASSNTGRNNEQFF	TGTGCCAGCAGCAACACCGGGAGAAACAATGAGCAGTTCTTC
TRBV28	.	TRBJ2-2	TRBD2	CASSLLAGRAAAGELFF	TGTGCCAGCAGTTTACTAGCGGGCCGGGCGGCGGCCGGGGAGCTGTTTTTT
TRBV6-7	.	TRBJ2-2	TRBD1	CASREQGTTGELFF	TGTGCCAGCAGAGAACAGGGGACCACCGGGGAGCTGTTTTTT
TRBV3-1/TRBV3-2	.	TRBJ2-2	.	CASSHRTGPTGELFF	TGTGCCAGCAGCCACCGAACAGGGCCCACCGGGGAGCTGTTTTTT
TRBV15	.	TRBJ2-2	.	CATSLRASARNTGELFF	TGTGCCACCAGCCTACGAGCTAGCGCCCGGAACACCGGGGAGCTGTTTTTT
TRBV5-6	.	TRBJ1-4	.	CASSLVGDNEKLFF	TGTGCCAGCAGCTTGGTGGGAGATAATGAAAAACTGTTTTTT
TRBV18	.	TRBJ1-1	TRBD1	CASSETGVRTEAFF	TGTGCCAGCTCAGAGACAGGGGTGCGCACTGAAGCTTTCTTT
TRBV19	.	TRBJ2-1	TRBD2	CASRDPLAGGNNEQFF	TGTGCCAGTAGGGACCCTTTAGCGGGGGGGAACAATGAGCAGTTCTTC
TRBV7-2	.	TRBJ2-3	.	CASSSRGADTQYF	TGTGCCAGCAGCTCCAGGGGGGCAGATACGCAGTATTTT
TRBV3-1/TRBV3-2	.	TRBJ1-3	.	CASSQGQGIGNTIYF	TGTGCCAGCAGCCAAGGCCAGGGGATCGGAAACACCATATATTTT
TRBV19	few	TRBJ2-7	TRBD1	CASSRPGQGAYEQYF	TGTGCCAGTAGTAGGCCGGGACAGGGGGCCTACGAGCAGTACTTC
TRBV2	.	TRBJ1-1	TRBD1	CASQGGTEAFF	TGTGCCAGCCAGGGGGGCACTGAAGCTTTCTTT
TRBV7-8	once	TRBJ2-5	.	CASSLAGGLQETQYF	TGTGCCAGCAGCTTAGCGGGGGGGCTCCAAGAGACCCAGTACTTC
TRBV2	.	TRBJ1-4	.	CASSDRSANEKLFF	TGTGCCAGCAGCGACAGAAGCGCTAATGAAAAACTGTTTTTT
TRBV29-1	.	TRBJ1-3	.	CSARGLGGNTIYF	TGCAGCGCCCGAGGGTTAGGTGGAAACACCATATATTTT
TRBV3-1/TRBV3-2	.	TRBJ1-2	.	CASSHAVGGGGYTF	TGTGCCAGCAGCCACGCCGTGGGGGGGGGCGGCTACACCTTC
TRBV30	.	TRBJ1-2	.	CAWSPSTGRSYGYTF	TGTGCCTGGAGTCCGTCGACAGGAAGGTCCTATGGCTACACCTTC
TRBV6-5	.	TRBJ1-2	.	CASSAKEGYTF	TGTGCCAGCAGCGCGAAAGAGGGCTACACCTTC
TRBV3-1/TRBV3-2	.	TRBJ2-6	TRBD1	CASSHTGGAMTGANVLTF	TGTGCCAGCAGCCATACAGGGGGCGCGATGACTGGGGCCAACGTCCTGACTTTC
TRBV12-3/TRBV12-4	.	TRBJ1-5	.	CASRGLSNQPQHF	TGTGCCAGCAGGGGCCTGAGCAATCAGCCCCAGCATTTT
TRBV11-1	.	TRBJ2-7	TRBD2	CASSLYSGEPYEQYF	TGTGCCAGCAGCTTATACAGCGGGGAACCCTACGAGCAGTACTTC